A single sample is the source of the 22 T cell receptor beta chains below, sequenced in a study of cytomegalovirus exposure and HLA in healthy donors. The PCR contained 60 Vbeta and 13 Jbeta primers. Some clones are missing from TCRdb's copy, which holds only in-frame ones; the method was immunoSEQ multiplex PCR. The sample lists tens of thousands of clones, roughly 60% occurring once. The sample taken for sequencing was PBMCs. The source is a woman in her 30s in good health and CMV-seropositive.

The rearrangement uses TRBV30 and TRBJ1-3, with TRBD1 identical over 9 bases. This CDR3 is built from 18 residues. With V trimmed by 0 bases and J by 2 bases, 11 bases remained unmatched. Germline V lookup: CDR1 GTSNPN, CDR2 SVGIG (reference sequence). Written as DNA, the CDR3 is TGTGCCTGGAGTGTATCCCGACATACAGGGGGCACTGGAAACACCATATATTTT. This codes for CAWSVSRHTGGTGNTIYF.

The J gene is TRBJ2-5, the V gene TRBV5-1, with a tentative D call TRBD1 (5 bases). Germline lookup yields CDR1 SGHRS and CDR2 YFSETQ. CDR3 size: 15 residues. The V end was cut by 0 bases, the J end by 1 base, with 10 bases between. CDR3 sequence: CASSLVPGIQETQYF. The CDR3 nucleotides read TGCGCCAGCAGCTTGGTGCCAGGGATCCAAGAGACCCAGTACTTC.

The chain links TRBV7-2 to TRBJ2-7; 9 bases agree with TRBD1. The CDR3 sequence is 15 residues long. The V gene's germline CDR1 is SGHTA and CDR2 FQGNSA. V shed 3 bases and J 3 bases; nucleotides not matched to a gene: 6. The CDR3 is CASSFSGTGLYEQYF. The CDR3 DNA reads as TGTGCCAGCAGCTTCTCCGGGACAGGGCTCTACGAGCAGTACTTC. Together with reference TRBV7-2 and TRBJ2-7, the CDR3 gives the full variable domain: GAGVSQSPSNKVTEKGKDVELRCDPISGHTALYWYRQSLGQGLEFLIYFQGNSAPDKSGLPSDRFSAERTGGSVSTLTIQRTQQEDSAVYLCASSFSGTGLYEQYFGPGTRLTVT.

This chain joins TRBV5-1 and TRBJ2-3; TRBD2 matches 11 bases. Germline lookup yields CDR1 SGHRS and CDR2 YFSETQ. The CDR3 loop spans 15 amino acids. Unmatched junction bases numbered 3, after V lost 4 bases and J lost 2 bases. The CDR3 nucleotides are TGCGCCAGCAGCCGACTAGCGGGGCACACAGATACGCAGTATTTT. Protein: CASSRLAGHTDTQYF.

V is TRBV7-9 and J is TRBJ1-1; D is unclear. From germline, CDR1 is SEHNR and CDR2 FQNEAQ (reference sequence). The ends were cut back, 5 bases at V and 3 bases at J, with 10 bases in the middle. This CDR3 is built from 13 residues. The CDR3 coding sequence is TGTGCCAGCAGCCCTCTATTCGACACTGAAGCTTTCTTT. This codes for CASSPLFDTEAFF.

The gene calls are TRBV2 and TRBJ2-2; tentatively, D is TRBD1 (5 bases). The CDR3 sequence is 13 residues long. V lost 4 bases and J lost 5, with 8 bases in between. Germline V gives CDR1 SNHLY, CDR2 FYNNEI. The CDR3 nucleotides are TGTGCCAGCAGTGGGACAATTACCGGGGAGCTGTTTTTT. Its protein product is CASSGTITGELFF.

This sequence joins TRBV5-8 and TRBJ1-1; D not resolved. Per the germline V gene, CDR1 is SGHTS and CDR2 is YDEGEE. The V end lost 0 bases, the J end lost 8 bases, and 5 bases lay between the germline ends. This CDR3 has 11 amino acids. CDR3 DNA: TGTGCCAGCAGCTTGGATAGCGAAGCTTTCTTT. It codes for CASSLDSEAFF.

The chain carries TRBV4-1 and TRBJ2-6; no reliable D call. Germline values: CDR1 MGHRA, CDR2 YSYEKL. Between the trimmed V and J ends, which lost 4 bases and 0 bases, there was a span of 10 bases. This CDR3 is 16 amino acids long. The CDR3 DNA reads TGCGCCAGCAGCCCCTCAGGTTTCTCTGGGGCCAACGTCCTGACTTTC. Its protein is CASSPSGFSGANVLTF.

This clone was observed a few times. The chain is built from TRBV5-1 and TRBJ1-1; the D is unclear. The germline CDR1 and CDR2 sequences are SGHRS and YFSETQ. Trimming removed 3 bases from V and 6 bases from J, with 15 bases in between. This CDR3 has 14 amino acids. CDR3 in DNA: TGCGCCAGCAGCTCGTCACGGAGCGGCCCTGAAGCTTTCTTT. Translation: CASSSSRSGPEAFF.

The chain recombines TRBV6-6 with TRBJ2-7, with 10 nucleotides matching TRBD1. Per the germline V gene, CDR1 is MNHNY and CDR2 is SVGAGI (reference sequence). The J segment lost 2 bases and the V segment lost 6 bases, leaving 7 bases of the junction unmatched. The CDR3 has 15 amino acids. The CDR3 region is CASSDRDRGPYEQYF. CDR3 DNA: TGTGCCAGCAGCGACCGGGACAGGGGCCCCTACGAGCAGTACTTC.

The V call is TRBV6-1, the J call TRBJ1-2, with 8 bases aligning to TRBD1. This CDR3 spans 14 amino acids. V lost 7 bases, J lost 7 bases, and 11 bases stayed unmatched. Germline V gene data show CDR1 as MNHNS and CDR2 as SASEGT. The CDR3 DNA follows: TGTGCCAGCAAGAGGACAGGGCTTCAGTGTGGCTACACCTTC. Translation: CASKRTGLQCGYTF.

This rearrangement joins TRBV11-3 to TRBJ2-1, with 10 nucleotides matching TRBD1. Germline CDR1 and CDR2: SGHNT and YENEEA. Trimming at V came to 4 bases and at J to 8 bases, leaving 17 bases not matched to a gene. This CDR3 is 18 amino acids long. CDR3 DNA sequence: TGTGCCAGCAGCTCGGGGAGCTCCGGGACAGGGGTCATCGATGAGCAGTTCTTC. Translating it yields CASSSGSSGTGVIDEQFF.

V gene TRBV7-3 combines with J gene TRBJ1-1; D may be TRBD1 (5 bases). Trimming removed 4 bases from V and 7 bases from J, with 13 bases in between. This CDR3 is 13 amino acids long. Germline V gene sequence: CDR1 SGHTA, CDR2 FQGTGA. The CDR3 nucleotides are TGTGCCAGCAGCTCCATCGACAGTGGTGAAGCTTTCTTT. This codes for CASSSIDSGEAFF.

This clone has only a few counts. The chain links TRBV2 to TRBJ2-2, with 7 positions matching TRBD1. V shed 8 bases and J 5 bases; nucleotides not matched to a gene: 5. Germline V CDR1 and CDR2: SNHLY, FYNNEI. The CDR3 runs 13 residues. The CDR3 here is CASGTGATGELFF. CDR3 bases: TGTGCCAGCGGTACAGGGGCGACCGGGGAGCTGTTTTTT.

J is TRBJ1-5 and V is TRBV6-1; 8 bases are a match to TRBD1. CDR1 and CDR2 from the germline V gene are MNHNS and SASEGT. The CDR3 is 15 amino acids. Trimming cost V 5 bases and J 0 bases; bases outside gene matches: 3. The CDR3 region has the DNA TGTGCCAGCAGTCGGACAGGGCATAGCAATCAGCCCCAGCATTTT. Translating gives CASSRTGHSNQPQHF.

This rearrangement joins TRBV20-1 to TRBJ1-2, with a tentative D call TRBD1 (6 bases). The CDR3 spans 11 residues. The germline gives CDR1 DFQATT, CDR2 SNEGSKA (reference sequence). The V end was cut by 3 bases, the J end by 8 bases, with 10 bases between. The CDR3 sequence is CSASTGFGYTF. The CDR3 DNA sequence: TGCAGTGCTAGCACAGGGTTCGGCTACACCTTC.

This clone was found once. This chain uses TRBV9 with TRBJ1-2; TRBD1 agrees at 10 bases. The CDR3 has 15 amino acids. J lost 2 bases, V lost 4 bases, and 5 bases had no gene match. CDR1 and CDR2 (germline): SGDLS, YYNGEE. CDR3 coding DNA: TGTGCCAGCAGCTCTAGGACAGGGGGGAACTATGGCTACACCTTC. This gives the protein CASSSRTGGNYGYTF.

This clone was picked up a small number of times. The chain carries TRBV19 and TRBJ2-7, with D maybe TRBD2 (5 bases). There are 14 residues in the CDR3. The germline V gene encodes CDR1 LNHDA and CDR2 SQIVND (reference sequence). V lost 4 bases and J lost 3, with 13 bases in between. As DNA, the CDR3 is TGTGCCAGTAGTAGAGGGTTTTCCCACTACGAGCAGTACTTC. Translating it yields CASSRGFSHYEQYF.

V and J are TRBV2 and TRBJ2-7, with 8 bases that match TRBD1. CDR1 is SNHLY and CDR2 is FYNNEI in the germline V gene. The length of the CDR3 is 16 residues. After removal of 2 bases from V and 4 bases from J, the junction contained 10 bases not matched to a gene. Here the CDR3 DNA reads TGTGCCAGCAGTGAACTCCATCAGGGGGCGGGATACGAGCAGTACTTC. Translated: CASSELHQGAGYEQYF. The entire variable domain, with the rest obtained from reference TRBV2 and TRBJ2-7, is as follows: EPEVTQTPSHQVTQMGQEVILRCVPISNHLYFYWYRQILGQKVEFLVSFYNNEISEKSEIFDDQFSVERPDGSNFTLKIRSTKLEDSAMYFCASSELHQGAGYEQYFGPGTRLTVT.

The chain uses TRBV13 and TRBJ2-7; the match to TRBD1 covers 9 bases. With 5 bases clipped from V and 7 bases from J, the junction kept 12 bases outside the gene matches. CDR3 length equals 15 residues. Germline-derived CDR1 and CDR2 are PRHDT and FYEKMQ (reference sequence). The CDR3 spells CASSPRQGVALEQYF. The CDR3 region has the DNA TGTGCCAGCAGCCCCCGACAGGGGGTGGCCTTGGAGCAGTACTTC.

This rearrangement joins TRBV5-3 to TRBJ1-2; possibly TRBD1 for D (5 bases). TRBV5-3 qualifies as an ORF whose function is uncertain. This CDR3 is built from 17 residues. Trimming removed 3 bases at V and 0 bases at J, with 18 bases between. The CDR3 sequence: CARSCGAVPSANYGYTF. Here the CDR3 DNA reads TGTGCCAGAAGCTGCGGGGCAGTCCCTTCAGCTAACTATGGCTACACCTTC.

The chain carries TRBV11-2 and TRBJ1-5; TRBD1 agrees at 9 bases. This CDR3 is 16 amino acids long. Germline V gene lookup returns CDR1 SGHAT and CDR2 FQNNGV. J was trimmed by 7 bases and V by 3 bases; bases with no gene match: 10. CDR3 loop: CASSLAGTGSGQPQHF. The CDR3 nucleotides read TGTGCCAGCAGCTTGGCCGGGACAGGGAGTGGACAGCCCCAGCATTTT.